This T cell receptor (beta chain) was identified in a study of blood T cell repertoires in COVID-19. Study background: Acute and convalescent COVID-19 samples came from the United States, Italy and Spain. T cells, B-cell-depleted T cells, or PBMCs provided the cDNA or gDNA that served as material.

The ends were cut back, 0 bases at V and 4 bases at J, with 10 bases in the middle. This CDR3 has 14 residues. CDR1 is SGHRS and CDR2 is YFSETQ in the germline V gene. Original analysis: Estimated nucleated cell counts came from reference gene primer amplification. Generated by immunoSEQ multiplex PCR, the TCRdb table keeps only in-frame clones and is missing some. D and trimming were read from the DNA, whereas the V and J calls and clone size are those reported in that table. The sample has 140,000 to 150,000 clones, about nine tenths seen once. Either two negative PCRs, clearance, or symptom resolution qualified Cohort 3 donors as recovered.

This TCR derives from a man between 45 and 60 years old who had recovered from COVID-19. Sequencing was done on a sample of PBMCs or T cells enriched from blood (not recorded which). The chain has TRBV5-1 and TRBJ1-2; D remains ambiguous. As DNA, the CDR3 is TGCGCCAGCAGCTTGGAGCCGGGGTCCTATGGCTACACCTTC. It yields the protein CASSLEPGSYGYTF.